This TCR beta chain was captured in a study of cytomegalovirus exposure and HLA in healthy donors. Healthy bone marrow donors formed the donor group. Germline lookup yields CDR1 MNHNY and CDR2 SVGAGI (reference sequence). Deletions cut 9 bases from V and 6 bases from J, with 17 bases between. The CDR3 has 13 residues. The PCR employed 60 Vbeta primers together with 13 Jbeta primers. Libraries were prepared by immunoSEQ multiplex PCR; TCRdb keeps only in-frame clonotypes and omits some of them. The sample carries about 63,000 clones, more than 80% recorded once. The sequenced sample was PBMCs. The sequence was obtained from a woman in her 30s in good health and CMV-seropositive. The chain employs TRBV6-6 and TRBJ1-1; perhaps TRBD1 as D (5 bases). Written as DNA, the CDR3 is TGTGCCAGTAGGGACTTTTTCCTCTCTGAAGCTTTCTTT. This sequence encodes CASRDFFLSEAFF.